This T cell receptor beta chain was profiled in a study of graft-versus-host responses after intestinal transplantation. As concerns this clone: Its antigen is unidentified. Other DNA sequences in the same sample also yield this CDR3.

Clones were read by immunoSEQ multiplex PCR, and TCRdb kept only the in-frame ones, dropping some. The sample lists 100,000 to 130,000 clones; about 91% were seen once. This CDR3 spans 14 amino acids. V was cut by 5 bases and J by 0 bases, with 12 bases left in between. Looked up from germline, CDR1 is GTSNPN and CDR2 is SVGIG (reference sequence). This rearrangement joins TRBV30 to TRBJ2-3; no reliable D call. Sample: unstimulated CD4+ T cells sorted from spleen or lymph node cells, taken before transplant. This sequence was found in a human donor who was the organ donor for an intestinal transplant. As DNA, the CDR3 is TGTGCCTGGGGGTGGGGTGGGAGCACAGATACGCAGTATTTT. Translated: CAWGWGGSTDTQYF.